Listed below are T cell receptor beta chains from one sample, sequenced in a study of cytomegalovirus exposure and HLA in healthy donors. Clones were sequenced by immunoSEQ multiplex PCR, and TCRdb holds only the in-frame ones, with some missing. The sample contains 55,000 to 80,000 clones, 82% of which appear only once. The source material was PBMCs. The receptors were gathered from a man younger than 35 in good health and CMV-seronegative. Both conserved end residues are part of each CDR3. A D gene is named only where the DNA matches it firmly. Part of the rows lack a size; the others show once, few, many or a class for expanded clones.

J | V | D | size | CDR3 | DNA
TRBJ2-1 | TRBV6-4 | TRBD2 | - | CASSDSSGGANEQFF | TGTGCCAGCAGTGACTCTAGCGGGGGGGCCAATGAGCAGTTCTTC
TRBJ1-1 | TRBV29-1 | - | - | CSVRVLNTEAFF | TGCAGCGTCCGGGTACTGAACACTGAAGCTTTCTTT
TRBJ1-5 | TRBV2 | TRBD1 | - | CASSSRTGGIKNNQPQHF | TGTGCCAGCAGTTCCCGGACAGGGGGCATAAAGAACAATCAGCCCCAGCATTTT
TRBJ2-3 | TRBV9 | TRBD2 | - | CASSVLGTSGLSTDTQYF | TGTGCCAGCAGCGTATTAGGAACTAGCGGACTTAGCACAGATACGCAGTATTTT
TRBJ1-2 | TRBV5-4 | - | - | CASSPGVSYGYTF | TGTGCCAGCAGCCCCGGGGTCAGCTATGGCTACACCTTC
TRBJ1-6 | TRBV27 | - | - | CASSTLDGISPLHF | TGTGCCAGCAGTACCCTGGACGGGATATCACCCCTCCACTTT
TRBJ1-1 | TRBV30 | - | - | CAWSEQGVRGAFF | TGTGCCTGGAGTGAGCAAGGGGTAAGGGGAGCTTTCTTT
TRBJ2-7 | TRBV9 | TRBD2 | - | CASSVALAGGPQEQYF | TGTGCCAGCAGCGTAGCTCTGGCGGGGGGGCCACAAGAGCAGTACTTC
TRBJ1-1 | TRBV11-2 | - | - | CASSLDKRGRPEAFF | TGTGCCAGCAGCTTAGATAAGCGGGGACGGCCTGAAGCTTTCTTT
TRBJ2-2 | TRBV6-5 | - | - | CASIEVTGELFF | TGTGCCAGCATCGAGGTTACCGGGGAGCTGTTTTTT
TRBJ1-5 | TRBV6-1 | - | - | CASSELFGVQSNQPQHF | TGTGCCAGCAGTGAGTTATTCGGGGTCCAGAGCAATCAGCCCCAGCATTTT
TRBJ1-2 | TRBV18 | - | - | CASSPGQDYGYTF | TGTGCCAGCTCACCGGGCCAGGACTATGGCTACACCTTC
TRBJ2-7 | TRBV11-2 | TRBD1 | - | CASSPDRGGMEQYF | TGTGCCAGCAGCCCCGACAGGGGAGGAATGGAGCAGTACTTC
TRBJ2-5 | TRBV5-1 | TRBD2 | - | CASSWSGEWEETQYF | TGCGCCAGCAGCTGGAGCGGGGAGTGGGAAGAGACCCAGTACTTC
TRBJ2-5 | TRBV18 | - | - | CASSPGQPQETQYF | TGTGCCAGCTCACCCGGACAGCCACAAGAGACCCAGTACTTC
TRBJ2-1 | TRBV7-2 | - | few | CASSLVLTTNEQFF | TGTGCCAGCAGCTTGGTCTTGACTACCAATGAGCAGTTCTTC
TRBJ2-7 | TRBV5-4 | TRBD1 | - | CASSPRTGGTYEQYF | TGTGCCAGCAGCCCAAGGACAGGGGGCACCTACGAGCAGTACTTC
TRBJ1-4 | TRBV7-2 | - | - | CASSLGHGGSKRNEKLFF | TGTGCCAGCAGCTTAGGTCACGGGGGGTCAAAGCGTAATGAAAAACTGTTTTTT
TRBJ2-1 | TRBV9 | TRBD2 | - | CASSDRLAGGQYNEQFF | TGTGCCAGCAGCGACAGACTAGCGGGGGGCCAATACAATGAGCAGTTCTTC
TRBJ1-5 | TRBV9 | TRBD1 | - | CASSVSGQGQPQHF | TGTGCCAGCAGCGTATCCGGACAGGGACAGCCCCAGCATTTT
TRBJ1-2 | TRBV5-1 | - | - | CASSRGDEGGYTF | TGCGCCAGCAGCCGCGGGGATGAGGGAGGCTACACCTTC
TRBJ2-1 | TRBV28 | - | - | CASRGGASAFSYNEQFF | TGTGCCAGCAGGGGGGGGGCATCAGCGTTCTCCTACAATGAGCAGTTCTTC
TRBJ2-2 | TRBV4-2 | - | few | CASSQDLLQTLDRELFF | TGTGCCAGCAGCCAAGATCTCCTCCAGACTCTTGACCGGGAGCTGTTTTTT
TRBJ2-7 | TRBV6-1 | TRBD1 | - | CASKDRVVYEQYF | TGTGCCAGCAAGGACAGGGTCGTGTACGAGCAGTACTTC
TRBJ1-3 | TRBV2 | TRBD1 | - | CAGQVTPTASGNTIYF | TGTGCCGGACAGGTAACTCCTACCGCATCTGGAAACACCATATATTTT
TRBJ2-1 | TRBV28 | - | - | CASSLISSSRANEQFF | TGTGCCAGCAGTTTAATTAGTTCTAGCCGGGCCAATGAGCAGTTCTTC
TRBJ2-3 | TRBV18 | TRBD1 | once | CASSPPGQGTDTQYF | TGTGCCAGCTCACCACCGGGACAGGGTACAGATACGCAGTATTTT
TRBJ2-2 | TRBV7-2 | TRBD1 | - | CASSPHGQAGTGELFF | TGTGCCAGCAGCCCTCACGGACAGGCGGGCACCGGGGAGCTGTTTTTT
TRBJ2-7 | TRBV6-6 | TRBD2 | - | CASRWVGGDEQYF | TGTGCCAGCAGATGGGTGGGGGGGGACGAGCAGTACTTC
TRBJ1-1 | TRBV5-1 | - | - | CASSLEQGMNTEAFF | TGCGCCAGCAGCTTGGAACAGGGTATGAACACTGAAGCTTTCTTT
TRBJ2-7 | TRBV5-1 | - | once | CASSLAGGLIEQYF | TGCGCCAGCAGCTTGGCCGGGGGGCTTATCGAGCAGTACTTC
TRBJ1-1 | TRBV28 | TRBD1 | - | CASSLRLTGVDEAFF | TGTGCCAGCAGCCTACGTTTGACAGGGGTAGATGAAGCTTTCTTT
TRBJ1-2 | TRBV14 | TRBD1 | - | CASSQGLTGGAGGYTF | TGTGCCAGCAGCCAAGGCTTGACAGGGGGCGCGGGTGGCTACACCTTC
TRBJ1-6 | TRBV6-1 | TRBD1 | few | CASSAKWTGPNLAPLHF | TGTGCCAGCAGTGCTAAATGGACAGGGCCGAATCTGGCACCCCTCCACTTT
TRBJ2-1 | TRBV27 | TRBD2 | - | CASSRERLAGEFF | TGTGCCAGCAGTCGAGAAAGACTAGCGGGGGAGTTCTTC
TRBJ2-2 | TRBV5-1 | - | - | CASTDSIDTGELFF | TGCGCCAGCACCGACAGTATCGACACCGGGGAGCTGTTTTTT
TRBJ2-4 | TRBV6-1 | TRBD1 | - | CASSVNRGSAKNIQYF | TGTGCCAGCAGTGTCAACAGGGGGTCGGCCAAAAACATTCAGTACTTC
TRBJ2-1 | TRBV29-1 | TRBD1 | - | CSVEDPQGGNEQFF | TGCAGCGTTGAAGATCCACAGGGGGGCAATGAGCAGTTCTTC
TRBJ2-5 | TRBV5-1 | TRBD1 | - | CASSLVTGLETQYF | TGCGCCAGCAGCTTGGTGACAGGGCTGGAGACCCAGTACTTC
TRBJ1-3 | TRBV27 | - | few | CASSLTGGTGNTIYF | TGTGCCAGCAGCTTAACGGGAGGTACTGGAAACACCATATATTTT
TRBJ2-7 | TRBV28 | TRBD2 | - | CASSSHAGTSGRVTGNEQYF | TGTGCCAGCAGTTCTCACGCCGGGACTAGCGGGAGGGTTACGGGTAATGAGCAGTACTTC
TRBJ2-4 | TRBV27 | - | - | CVDYGAKNIQYF | TGTGTCGACTATGGTGCCAAAAACATTCAGTACTTC
TRBJ1-5 | TRBV2 | TRBD1 | - | CASSRDRGNQPQHF | TGTGCCAGCAGTCGGGACAGGGGCAATCAGCCCCAGCATTTT
TRBJ1-1 | TRBV25-1 | TRBD1 | - | CASQGQFNTEAFF | TGTGCCAGCCAGGGACAGTTCAACACTGAAGCTTTCTTT
TRBJ1-1 | TRBV5-1 | TRBD1 | - | CASSLDRGRGTEAFF | TGCGCCAGCAGCCTAGACAGGGGGCGCGGGACTGAAGCTTTCTTT
TRBJ2-3 | TRBV19 | TRBD2 | - | CASASGSTDTQYF | TGTGCCAGTGCTAGCGGGAGCACAGATACGCAGTATTTT
TRBJ1-4 | TRBV4-3 | TRBD1 | - | CASSHDSPGQQGEKLFF | TGCGCCAGCAGCCATGACTCTCCGGGACAGCAGGGGGAAAAACTGTTTTTT
TRBJ2-3 | TRBV5-1 | TRBD1 | - | CASSNGTGLDTQYF | TGCGCCAGCAGCAACGGGACAGGGTTAGATACGCAGTATTTT
TRBJ2-5 | TRBV5-1 | TRBD2 | - | CASSPSTSEETQYF | TGCGCCAGCAGCCCCAGCACTAGCGAAGAGACCCAGTACTTC
TRBJ2-3 | TRBV7-9 | - | - | CASSLGLETEYF | TGTGCCAGCAGCTTAGGGCTAGAGACAGAGTATTTT
TRBJ2-1 | TRBV27 | - | - | CASSLPGRGEQFF | TGTGCCAGCAGTTTACCAGGTCGGGGTGAGCAGTTCTTC
TRBJ1-6 | TRBV4-2 | - | - | CASSQDRGSRSHELPLHF | TGTGCCAGCAGCCAAGACAGGGGATCACGTTCGCATGAATTGCCCCTCCACTTT
TRBJ1-2 | TRBV29-1 | - | - | CSVALLRTNYGYTF | TGCAGCGTGGCCCTTCTTCGAACTAACTATGGCTACACCTTC